The subject of this entry is one TCR beta chain. Generated by immunoSEQ multiplex PCR, the TCRdb table keeps only in-frame clones and is missing some. Seen here are 100,000 or so clones, 55% to 75% observed once, and the top ten hold 14%. The sample is drawn from a study of blood T cell repertoires in COVID-19. About the research overall: Researchers got acute and convalescent COVID-19 samples from the United States, Italy and Spain. PBMCs, B-cell-depleted T cells, or T cells were the source of the cDNA or gDNA that made up the material.

V lost 5 bases, J lost 9 bases, and 16 bases stayed unmatched. Germline V gene lookup returns CDR1 MNHEY and CDR2 SMNVEV (reference sequence). CDR3 length: 17 amino acids. Sequences were obtained from peripheral blood. The receptor's source is an elderly woman with acute or convalescent COVID-19. The V call is TRBV27, the J call TRBJ1-4, with TRBD1 identical over 9 bases. Here the CDR3 DNA reads TGTGCCAGCAGTGAGGGACAGGGATATTTTAGCAATCAAAAACTGTTTTTT. Translating it yields CASSEGQGYFSNQKLFF. Together with reference TRBV27 and TRBJ1-4, the CDR3 gives the full variable domain: EAQVTQNPRYLITVTGKKLTVTCSQNMNHEYMSWYRQDPGLGLRQIYYSMNVEVTDKGDVPEGYKVSRKEKRNFPLILESPSPNQTSLYFCASSEGQGYFSNQKLFFGSGTQLSVL.